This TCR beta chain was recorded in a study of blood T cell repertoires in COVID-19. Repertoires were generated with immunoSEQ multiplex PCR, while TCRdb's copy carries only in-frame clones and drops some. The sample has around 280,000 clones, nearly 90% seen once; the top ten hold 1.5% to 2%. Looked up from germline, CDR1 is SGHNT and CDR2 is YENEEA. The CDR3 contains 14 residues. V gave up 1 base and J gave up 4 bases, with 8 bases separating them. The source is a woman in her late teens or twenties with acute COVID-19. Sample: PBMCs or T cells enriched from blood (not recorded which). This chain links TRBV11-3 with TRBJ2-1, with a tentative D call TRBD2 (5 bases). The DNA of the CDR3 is TGTGCCAGCAGCTTAGGCGGGTCTTACAATGAGCAGTTCTTC. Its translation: CASSLGGSYNEQFF.